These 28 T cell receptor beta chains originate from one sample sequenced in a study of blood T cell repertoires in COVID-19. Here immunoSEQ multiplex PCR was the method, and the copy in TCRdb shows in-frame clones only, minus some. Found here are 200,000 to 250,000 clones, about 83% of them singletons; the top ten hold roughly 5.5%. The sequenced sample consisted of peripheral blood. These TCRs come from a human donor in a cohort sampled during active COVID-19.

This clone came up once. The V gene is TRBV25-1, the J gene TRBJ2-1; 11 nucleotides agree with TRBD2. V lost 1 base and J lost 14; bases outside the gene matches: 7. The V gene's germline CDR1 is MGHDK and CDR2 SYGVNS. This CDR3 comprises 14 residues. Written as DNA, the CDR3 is TGTGCCAGCAGTGAATCTGAACTAGCGGGAGTAGAGTTCTTC. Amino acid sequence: CASSESELAGVEFF.

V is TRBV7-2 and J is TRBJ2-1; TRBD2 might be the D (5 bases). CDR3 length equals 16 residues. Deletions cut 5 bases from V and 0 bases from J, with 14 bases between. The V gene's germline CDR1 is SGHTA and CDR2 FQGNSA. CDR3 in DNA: TGTGCCAGCAGCACCGCGGGCGAGAGCTCCTACAATGAGCAGTTCTTC. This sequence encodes CASSTAGESSYNEQFF. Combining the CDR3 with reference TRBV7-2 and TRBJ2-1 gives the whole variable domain GAGVSQSPSNKVTEKGKDVELRCDPISGHTALYWYRQSLGQGLEFLIYFQGNSAPDKSGLPSDRFSAERTGGSVSTLTIQRTQQEDSAVYLCASSTAGESSYNEQFFGPGTRLTVL.

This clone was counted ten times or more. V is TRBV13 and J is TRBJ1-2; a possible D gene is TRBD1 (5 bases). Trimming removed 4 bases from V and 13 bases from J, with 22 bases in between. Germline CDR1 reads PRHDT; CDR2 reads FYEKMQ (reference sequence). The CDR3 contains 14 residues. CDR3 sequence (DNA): TGTGCCAGCAGCTCTATGGGGCAGGCCGAGATGTTCACCTTC. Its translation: CASSSMGQAEMFTF.

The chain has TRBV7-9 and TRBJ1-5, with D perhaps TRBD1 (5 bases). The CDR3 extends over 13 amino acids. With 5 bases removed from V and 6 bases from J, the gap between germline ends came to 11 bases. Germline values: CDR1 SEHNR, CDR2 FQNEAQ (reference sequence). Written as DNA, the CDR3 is TGTGCCAGCAGCCAGGGTGGAAGTCAGCCCCAGCATTTT. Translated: CASSQGGSQPQHF.

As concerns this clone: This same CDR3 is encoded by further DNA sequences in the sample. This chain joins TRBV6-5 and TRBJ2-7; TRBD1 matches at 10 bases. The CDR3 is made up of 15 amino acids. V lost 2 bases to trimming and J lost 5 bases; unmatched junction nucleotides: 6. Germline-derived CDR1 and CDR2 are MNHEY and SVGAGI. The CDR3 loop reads CASSYPGTGVNEQYF. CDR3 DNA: TGTGCCAGCAGTTACCCCGGGACAGGGGTTAACGAGCAGTACTTC.

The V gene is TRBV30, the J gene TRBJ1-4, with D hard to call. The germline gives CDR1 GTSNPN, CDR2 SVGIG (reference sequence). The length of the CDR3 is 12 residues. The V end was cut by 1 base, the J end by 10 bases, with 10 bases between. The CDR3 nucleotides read TGTGCCTGGAGTGAGTCGGGAGGAAAACTGTTTTTT. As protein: CAWSESGGKLFF.

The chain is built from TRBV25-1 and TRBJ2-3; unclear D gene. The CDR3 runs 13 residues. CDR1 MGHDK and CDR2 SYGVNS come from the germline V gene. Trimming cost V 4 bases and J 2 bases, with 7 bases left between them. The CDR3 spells CASSGQSTDTQYF. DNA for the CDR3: TGTGCCAGCAGTGGCCAGTCCACAGATACGCAGTATTTT.

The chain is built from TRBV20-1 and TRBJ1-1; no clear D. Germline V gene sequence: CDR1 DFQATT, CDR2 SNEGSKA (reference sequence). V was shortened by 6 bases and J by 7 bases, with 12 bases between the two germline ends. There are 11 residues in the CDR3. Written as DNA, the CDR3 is TGCAGTGCGACCCCTTACAGTGAAGCTTTCTTT. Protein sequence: CSATPYSEAFF.

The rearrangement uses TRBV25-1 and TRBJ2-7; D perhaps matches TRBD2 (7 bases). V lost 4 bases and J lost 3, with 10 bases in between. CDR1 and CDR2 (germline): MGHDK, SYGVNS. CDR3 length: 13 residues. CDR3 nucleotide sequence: TGTGCCAGCAGTGGGGGGGGGCTCTACGAGCAGTACTTC. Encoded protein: CASSGGGLYEQYF.

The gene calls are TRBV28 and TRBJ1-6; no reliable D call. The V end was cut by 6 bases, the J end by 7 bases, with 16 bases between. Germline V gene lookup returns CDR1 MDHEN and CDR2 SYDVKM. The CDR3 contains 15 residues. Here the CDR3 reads CASSPAGVGNSPLHF. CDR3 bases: TGTGCCAGCAGCCCTGCCGGGGTTGGGAATTCACCCCTCCACTTT. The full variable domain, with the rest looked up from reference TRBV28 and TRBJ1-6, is DVKVTQSSRYLVKRTGEKVFLECVQDMDHENMFWYRQDPGLGLRLIYFSYDVKMKEKGDIPEGYSVSREKKERFSLILESASTNQTSMYLCASSPAGVGNSPLHFGNGTRLTVT.

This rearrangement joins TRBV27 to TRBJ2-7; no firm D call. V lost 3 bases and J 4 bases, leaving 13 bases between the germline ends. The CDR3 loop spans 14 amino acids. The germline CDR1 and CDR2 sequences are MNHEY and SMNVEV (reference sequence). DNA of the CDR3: TGTGCCAGCAGTTTCGACGGGTCTGGATACGAGCAGTACTTC. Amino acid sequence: CASSFDGSGYEQYF.

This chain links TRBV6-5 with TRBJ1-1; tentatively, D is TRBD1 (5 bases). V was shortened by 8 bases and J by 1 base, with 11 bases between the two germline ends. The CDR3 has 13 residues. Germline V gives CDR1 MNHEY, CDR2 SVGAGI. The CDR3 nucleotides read TGTGCCAGCGGTATTCAGGGGAACACTGAAGCTTTCTTT. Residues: CASGIQGNTEAFF.

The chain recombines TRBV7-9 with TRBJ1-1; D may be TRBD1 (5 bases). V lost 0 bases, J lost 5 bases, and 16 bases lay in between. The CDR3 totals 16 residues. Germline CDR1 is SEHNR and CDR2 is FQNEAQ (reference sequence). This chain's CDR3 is CASSLAPAGGSTEAFF. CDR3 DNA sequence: TGTGCCAGCAGCTTAGCCCCCGCGGGGGGAAGTACTGAAGCTTTCTTT.

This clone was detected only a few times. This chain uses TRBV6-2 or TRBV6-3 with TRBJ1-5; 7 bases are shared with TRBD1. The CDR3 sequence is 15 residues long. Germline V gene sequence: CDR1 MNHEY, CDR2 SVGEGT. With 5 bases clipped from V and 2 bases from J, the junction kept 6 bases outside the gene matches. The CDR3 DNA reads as TGTGCCAGCAGTAACCGCGGGACAGGCAATCAGCCCCAGCATTTT. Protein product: CASSNRGTGNQPQHF.

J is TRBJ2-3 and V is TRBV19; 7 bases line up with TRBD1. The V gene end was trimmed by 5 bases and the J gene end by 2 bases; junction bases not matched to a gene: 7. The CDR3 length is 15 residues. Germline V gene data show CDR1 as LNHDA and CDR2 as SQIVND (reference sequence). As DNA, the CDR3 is TGTGCCAGTAGTGGCCGGGACAGAGACACAGATACGCAGTATTTT. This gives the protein CASSGRDRDTDTQYF.

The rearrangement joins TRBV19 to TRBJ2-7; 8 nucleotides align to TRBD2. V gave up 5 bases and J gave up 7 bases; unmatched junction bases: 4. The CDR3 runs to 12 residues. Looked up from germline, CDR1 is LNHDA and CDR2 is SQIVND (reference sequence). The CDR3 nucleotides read TGTGCCAGTAGTCCGGGAGGGGAAGAGCAGTACTTC. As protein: CASSPGGEEQYF.

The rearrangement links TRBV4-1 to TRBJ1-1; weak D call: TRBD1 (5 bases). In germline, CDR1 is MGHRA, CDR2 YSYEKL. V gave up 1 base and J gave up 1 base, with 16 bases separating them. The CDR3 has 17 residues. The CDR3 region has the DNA TGCGCCAGCAGCCAAGTTCAGGGATTTGGGGCGAACACTGAAGCTTTCTTT. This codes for CASSQVQGFGANTEAFF.

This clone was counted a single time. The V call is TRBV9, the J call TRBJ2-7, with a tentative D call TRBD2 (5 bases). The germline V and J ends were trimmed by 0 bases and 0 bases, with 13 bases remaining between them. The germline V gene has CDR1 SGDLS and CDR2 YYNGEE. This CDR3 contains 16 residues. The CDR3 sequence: CASSVGADSFSYEQYF. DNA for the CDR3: TGTGCCAGCAGCGTAGGTGCGGACTCCTTCTCCTACGAGCAGTACTTC.

CDR3 sequence: CASSGTGGSYEQYF. As DNA, the CDR3 is TGTGCCAGTAGTGGGACAGGGGGCTCCTACGAGCAGTACTTC. The rearrangement joins TRBV19 to TRBJ2-7; 11 bases agree with TRBD1. With V trimmed by 5 bases and J by 0 bases, 0 bases remained unmatched. CDR3 length equals 14 residues. In germline, CDR1 is LNHDA, CDR2 SQIVND (reference sequence). The variable domain in full, with the rest retrieved from reference TRBV19 and TRBJ2-7, is DGGITQSPKYLFRKEGQNVTLSCEQNLNHDAMYWYRQDPGQGLRLIYYSQIVNDFQKGDIAEGYSVSREKKESFPLTVTSAQKNPTAFYLCASSGTGGSYEQYFGPGTRLTVT.

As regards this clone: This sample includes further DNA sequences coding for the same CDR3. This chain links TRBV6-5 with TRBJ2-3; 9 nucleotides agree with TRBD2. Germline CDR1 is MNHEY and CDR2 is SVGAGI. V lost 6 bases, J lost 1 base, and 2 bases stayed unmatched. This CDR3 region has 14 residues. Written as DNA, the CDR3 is TGTGCCAGCAGGGCTAGCGGGGGCACAGATACGCAGTATTTT. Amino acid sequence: CASRASGGTDTQYF.

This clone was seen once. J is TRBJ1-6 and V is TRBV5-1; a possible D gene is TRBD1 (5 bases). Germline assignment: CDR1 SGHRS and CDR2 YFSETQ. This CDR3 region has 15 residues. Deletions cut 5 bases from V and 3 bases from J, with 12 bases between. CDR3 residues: CASRPDRGYNSPLHF. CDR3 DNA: TGCGCCAGCAGGCCGGATAGGGGCTATAATTCACCCCTCCACTTT. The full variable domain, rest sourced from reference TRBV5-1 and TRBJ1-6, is KAGVTQTPRYLIKTRGQQVTLSCSPISGHRSVSWYQQTPGQGLQFLFEYFSETQRNKGNFPGRFSGRQFSNSRSEMNVSTLELGDSALYLCASRPDRGYNSPLHFGNGTRLTVT.

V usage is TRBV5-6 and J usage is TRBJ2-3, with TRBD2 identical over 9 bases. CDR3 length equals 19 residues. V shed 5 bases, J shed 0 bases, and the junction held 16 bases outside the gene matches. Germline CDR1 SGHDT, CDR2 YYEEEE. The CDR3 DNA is TGTGCCAGCAGGCCCGGGGGGAGCGGGAGGTTTACTAGCACAGATACGCAGTATTTT. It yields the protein CASRPGGSGRFTSTDTQYF. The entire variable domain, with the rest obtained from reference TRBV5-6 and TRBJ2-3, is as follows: DAGVTQSPTHLIKTRGQQVTLRCSPKSGHDTVSWYQQALGQGPQFIFQYYEEEERQRGNFPDRFSGHQFPNYSSELNVNALLLGDSALYLCASRPGGSGRFTSTDTQYFGPGTRLTVL.

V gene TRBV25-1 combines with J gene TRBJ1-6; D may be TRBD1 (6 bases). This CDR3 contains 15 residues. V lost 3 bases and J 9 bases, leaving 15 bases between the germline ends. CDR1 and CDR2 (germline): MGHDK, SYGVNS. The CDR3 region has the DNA TGTGCCAGCAGTGATCCGGACAGTAGGAGTTCACCCCTCCACTTT. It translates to CASSDPDSRSSPLHF.

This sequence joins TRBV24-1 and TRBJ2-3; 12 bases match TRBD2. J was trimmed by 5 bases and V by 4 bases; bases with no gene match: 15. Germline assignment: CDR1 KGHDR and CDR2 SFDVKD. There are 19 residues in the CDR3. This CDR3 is CATSDPAGYWTSGKDTQYF. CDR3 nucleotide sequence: TGTGCCACCAGTGACCCGGCAGGCTATTGGACTAGCGGGAAAGATACGCAGTATTTT.

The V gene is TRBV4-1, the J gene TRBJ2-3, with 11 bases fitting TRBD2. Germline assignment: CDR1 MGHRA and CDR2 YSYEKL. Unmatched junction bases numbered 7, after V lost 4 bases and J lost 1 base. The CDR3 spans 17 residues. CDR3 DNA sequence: TGCGCCAGCAGCCCGGGCCCTAGCGGGGGGCGCACAGATACGCAGTATTTT. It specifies CASSPGPSGGRTDTQYF.

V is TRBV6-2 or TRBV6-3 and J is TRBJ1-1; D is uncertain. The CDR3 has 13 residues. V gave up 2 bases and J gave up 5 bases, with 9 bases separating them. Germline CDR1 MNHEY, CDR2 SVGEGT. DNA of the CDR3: TGTGCCAGCAGTTACCATACGGGGACTGAAGCTTTCTTT. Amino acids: CASSYHTGTEAFF.

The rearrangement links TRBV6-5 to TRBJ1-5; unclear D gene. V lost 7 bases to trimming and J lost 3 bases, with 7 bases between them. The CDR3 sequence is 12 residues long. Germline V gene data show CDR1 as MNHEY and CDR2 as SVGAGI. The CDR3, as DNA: TGTGCCAGCAACGGGATCAATCAGCCCCAGCATTTT. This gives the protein CASNGINQPQHF.

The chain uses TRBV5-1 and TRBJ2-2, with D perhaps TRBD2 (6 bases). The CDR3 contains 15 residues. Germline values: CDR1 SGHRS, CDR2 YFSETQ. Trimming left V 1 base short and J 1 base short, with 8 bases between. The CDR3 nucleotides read TGCGCCAGCAGCTTGCAAGCGGGGAACACCGGGGAGCTGTTTTTT. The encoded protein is CASSLQAGNTGELFF.